This T cell receptor (beta chain) emerged from a study of OX40 agonist ivuxolimab in advanced cancers. Study summary: Those enrolled were 82.7% male, with a mean age of 60 years and ages from 23 to 79.

Here immunoSEQ multiplex PCR was the method, and the copy in TCRdb shows in-frame clones only, minus some. The sample contains roughly 25,000 clones, about four fifths of which appear only once. Sequencing used CD4+ or CD8+ T cells sorted from blood, obtained in a trial of the OX40 agonist ivuxolimab. The sequence derives from an adult with an advanced solid tumor such as melanoma, head and neck, liver or kidney cancer.

This CDR3 reads CASSSIRPGPVTGELFF. The CDR3, as DNA: TGCGCCAGCAGCTCGATAAGACCCGGCCCAGTCACCGGGGAGCTGTTTTTT. The gene calls are TRBV5-1 and TRBJ2-2; D is ambiguous. The V and J ends lost 3 bases and 4 bases respectively, with 19 bases between them. This CDR3 contains 17 residues. Germline CDR1 is SGHRS and CDR2 is YFSETQ.